This T cell receptor beta chain appears in the sequencing data of a study of CD8 T cells in ankylosing spondylitis. Researchers built TCR beta libraries using quantitative 5'-RACE with molecular barcodes. One entry per CDR3 protein, called by TCRdb with MiXCR from the 5' RACE reads. The data show around 490,000 distinct CDR3 sequences, about 5.7% seen once. This clonotype was seen repeatedly, ten times or more. The antigen remains unidentified. Whole-study results and caveats: Past studies reported some motif variants in reactive arthritis synovial fluid and blood. Those disease-linked clones were CD8+; they were also relatively rare in peripheral blood. Enrichment of disease-linked clones was reportedly significant in matched ankylosing spondylitis synovial fluid. Seemingly characteristic of ankylosing spondylitis blood was a TCR beta motif consisting of 7 or 8 highly homologous variants.

CDR1 is SQVTM and CDR2 is ANQGSEA in the germline V gene. The CDR3 is 13 residues long. Trimming took 3 bases from V and 5 from J, leaving 10 bases between them. Sequencing was performed on blood, either unsorted or a sorted T cell fraction (not recorded which). The chain combines TRBV29-1 with TRBJ2-2, with D perhaps matching TRBD2 (6 bases). The origin of this receptor is a male donor with ankylosing spondylitis. This CDR3 reads CSVEGRGTGELFF. The DNA for the CDR3 is TGCAGCGTTGAGGGTCGGGGGACCGGGGAGCTGTTTTTT.